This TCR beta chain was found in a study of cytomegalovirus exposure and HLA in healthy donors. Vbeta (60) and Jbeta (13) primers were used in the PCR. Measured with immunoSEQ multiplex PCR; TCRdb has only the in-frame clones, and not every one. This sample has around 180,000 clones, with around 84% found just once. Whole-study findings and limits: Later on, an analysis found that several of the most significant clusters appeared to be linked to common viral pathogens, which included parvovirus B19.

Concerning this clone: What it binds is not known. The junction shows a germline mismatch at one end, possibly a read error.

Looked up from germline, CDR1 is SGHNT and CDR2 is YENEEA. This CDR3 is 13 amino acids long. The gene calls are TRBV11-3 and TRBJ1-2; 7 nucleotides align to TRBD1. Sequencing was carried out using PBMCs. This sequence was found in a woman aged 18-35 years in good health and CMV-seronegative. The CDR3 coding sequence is TGTGCCAGCGGGGACAGACATTTCTATGGCGACACCTTC. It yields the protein CASGDRHFYGDTF.